This paragraph covers one T cell receptor beta chain sequence. Its antigen remains unidentified. This entry is derived from a study of cytomegalovirus exposure and HLA in healthy donors. Study results and caveats: TCR beta chains associated with HLA were, in a later analysis, more clonally expanded than equally common others. Sequencing probably produced one cluster of sequence variants that were highly shared. A later analysis showed TCR association rates differing by HLA locus, peaking at DRB1 and lowest at HLA-C.

Healthy bone marrow donors supplied every sample. Primers: 60 Vbeta forward and 13 Jbeta reverse. Using immunoSEQ multiplex PCR, the repertoire was profiled, and TCRdb retains in-frame clones only, with some absent. The data contain 200,000 to 250,000 clones, about three quarters of them singletons. This CDR3 has 16 residues. Germline trimming cut 3 bases from V and 2 bases from J; bases unmatched to any gene: 9. Germline V gene data show CDR1 as SGDLS and CDR2 as YYNGEE. The J gene is TRBJ2-7, the V gene TRBV9; 9 nucleotides agree with TRBD1. What was sequenced was PBMCs. This TCR derives from a boy aged 10-17 years in good health and CMV-seronegative. DNA for the CDR3: TGTGCCAGCAGCGAGCAGGACAGGGGCTACGCCTACGAGCAGTACTTC. Translation gives CASSEQDRGYAYEQYF. The variable domain in full, with the rest retrieved from reference TRBV9 and TRBJ2-7, is DSGVTQTPKHLITATGQRVTLRCSPRSGDLSVYWYQQSLDQGLQFLIQYYNGEERAKGNILERFSAQQFPDLHSELNLSSLELGDSALYFCASSEQDRGYAYEQYFGPGTRLTVT.